This is a list of T cell receptor beta chains from one sample in a study of post-analysis software for immune sequencing data. TCRdb reanalysed the PCR reads using MiXCR and keeps one entry per CDR3 protein. The sample includes 150,000 to 200,000 distinct CDR3 sequences, around 34% seen only once; the top ten take approximately 30%. The sample consisted of blood, taken after autologous hematopoietic stem cell transplantation. Receptors originate from a girl under 18 with multiple sclerosis. CDR3s include the opening cysteine and the closing phenylalanine or tryptophan. The order of the fields is D gene, V gene, J gene, clone size, CDR3 DNA, CDR3 protein. A D gene is named only where the DNA matches it firmly. Rows may omit the clone size; those that give it use once, few, many or a size class.

NA	TRBV27	TRBJ1-6	few	TGTGCCAGCAGTTTTGGGGCTCCCCGGGGACCCCTCCACTTT	CASSFGAPRGPLHF
TRBD1	TRBV5-1	TRBJ2-7	few	TGCGCCAGCACGGACAGGGGGAGCGAGCAGTACTTC	CASTDRGSEQYF
NA	TRBV12-5	TRBJ2-5	NA	TGTGCTAGTGGTCCCAGGGTTGAGACCCAGTACTTC	CASGPRVETQYF
NA	TRBV18	TRBJ2-3	NA	TGTGCCAGCTCCAACCAAGCGGCTAGCACAGATACGCAGGATTTT	CASSNQAASTDTQDF
TRBD1	TRBV12-3/TRBV12-4	TRBJ2-7	few	TGTGCCAGCAGTTCCGATTGGGACAGGGGGGCCTACGAGCAGTACTTC	CASSSDWDRGAYEQYF
NA	TRBV20-1	TRBJ1-5	NA	TGCAGTGCCAGATATAGCAATCAGCCCCAGCATTTT	CSARYSNQPQHF
NA	TRBV6-2/TRBV6-3	TRBJ2-7	NA	NA	CASSYSGGALEREQYF
NA	TRBV4-3	TRBJ1-4	NA	TGCGCCAGCAGCCAAGAGGTAGTGAGACAGAGTGAAAAACTGTTTTTT	CASSQEVVRQSEKLFF
NA	TRBV28	TRBJ2-1	few	TGTGCCAGCAGTTTTTTAATGTGGGTCGGGAATCAGTTCTTC	CASSFLMWVGNQFF
NA	TRBV5-1	TRBJ2-1	NA	TGCGCCAGCAGCTTGGGGGAAGGCGCCTACAATGAGCAGTTCTTC	CASSLGEGAYNEQFF
NA	TRBV12-3/TRBV12-4	TRBJ2-7	NA	TGTGCCAGCCGGGAGCAGGGGGCCTACGAGCAGTACTTC	CASREQGAYEQYF
TRBD2	TRBV28	TRBJ2-7	NA	TGTGCCAGCACCCCGGTGGGGGGGGACTACGAGCAGTACTTC	CASTPVGGDYEQYF
NA	TRBV30	TRBJ2-1	NA	TGTGCCTGGAGTTTACTGGGGCGTGAGAGTGAGCAGTTCTTC	CAWSLLGRESEQFF
TRBD1	TRBV10-2	TRBJ2-3	NA	TGCGCCAGCAGTGAGGGGACAGCAGGCACAGATACGCAGTATTTT	CASSEGTAGTDTQYF
NA	TRBV20-1	TRBJ1-5	NA	TGCAGTGCCAAGACTGAATATAGCAATCAGCCCCAGCATTTT	CSAKTEYSNQPQHF
NA	TRBV20-1	TRBJ2-1	many	TGCAGTGCTAGCACTCATCAGGAGTTGCACAATGAGCAGTTCTTC	CSASTHQELHNEQFF
TRBD2	TRBV7-2	TRBJ2-1	NA	TGTGCCAGCAGCTTAGCACTAGCGACCTACAATGAGCAGTTCTTC	CASSLALATYNEQFF
TRBD2	TRBV4-2	TRBJ2-5	NA	TGTGCCAGCAGCGTGACTAGCGAACAAGAGACCCAGTACTTC	CASSVTSEQETQYF
TRBD2	TRBV29-1	TRBJ2-5	many	TGCAGCGTTGGCTTGGGACTAGCGGGAGGAGAGACCCAGTACTTC	CSVGLGLAGGETQYF
NA	TRBV7-6	TRBJ2-3	NA	TGTGCCAGCAGCCCCCCTAGGGGGTCCACAGATACGCAGTATTTT	CASSPPRGSTDTQYF
TRBD2	TRBV2	TRBJ2-1	NA	TGTGCCAGCGGTCCTAGCGGGACTAGCTACAATGAGCAGTTCTTC	CASGPSGTSYNEQFF
NA	TRBV20-1	TRBJ2-1	once	TGCAGTACTAGATGGGTCCTGCGGAATGAGCAGTTCTTC	CSTRWVLRNEQFF
TRBD2	TRBV15	TRBJ2-1	NA	TGTGCCACCAGCAGAGTCACTAGCGATCCTGAGCAGTTCTTC	CATSRVTSDPEQFF
NA	TRBV24-1	TRBJ2-5	NA	TGTGCCACCAGTGGTTCTCCCCAGGTGGAGACCCAGTACTTC	CATSGSPQVETQYF
NA	TRBV13	TRBJ2-1	few	TGTGCCAGCAGCTTTGTTGCGGGCGGGATTAGCTCCTACAATGAGCAGTTCTTC	CASSFVAGGISSYNEQFF
NA	TRBV12-3/TRBV12-4	TRBJ1-2	many	TGTGCCAGCAGTTTAGCGACTGGAGTCAACTATGGCTACACCTTC	CASSLATGVNYGYTF
NA	TRBV6-5	TRBJ1-2	NA	TGTGCCAGCAGGTCGCCAGGGGCCTATGGCTACACCTTC	CASRSPGAYGYTF
NA	TRBV6-5	TRBJ2-3	few	TGTGCCAGCAGTTATAGGACCCCTCGGGATACGCAGTATTTT	CASSYRTPRDTQYF
NA	TRBV29-1	TRBJ2-1	few	TGCAGCGTTGAAGTTGTGGGTGTGGGAGTCGGCAATGAGCAGTTCTTC	CSVEVVGVGVGNEQFF
TRBD1	TRBV6-5	TRBJ2-1	few	TGTGCCAGCAGGGGCGACAGGGGAGTGTCCTACAATGAGCAGTTCTTC	CASRGDRGVSYNEQFF
TRBD1	TRBV7-8	TRBJ2-5	NA	TGTGCCAGCAGCTTGAGCTTGCCGACAGGGCAAGAGACCCAGTACTTC	CASSLSLPTGQETQYF
NA	TRBV29-1	TRBJ2-7	NA	TGCAGCGTTGAAGGGTCGGAGGGGACAGAGTACGAGCAGTACTTC	CSVEGSEGTEYEQYF
NA	TRBV13	TRBJ2-5	few	TGTGCCAGCAGCTTAGGGGCTAGTCAAGAGACCCAGTACTTC	CASSLGASQETQYF
NA	TRBV20-1	TRBJ1-4	few	TGCAGTGCTAGAGATGAGTTAAGGCACCCAACTAATGAAAAACTGTTTTTT	CSARDELRHPTNEKLFF
TRBD2	TRBV10-3	TRBJ2-3	NA	TGTGCCATCAGTGAAGCCGGGACTAGCGGGAGTTTGATAGATACGCAGTATTTT	CAISEAGTSGSLIDTQYF
NA	TRBV4-3	TRBJ2-7	NA	TGCGCCAGCAGCTTGTCCAGGGTCACCCACGAGCAGTACTTC	CASSLSRVTHEQYF
NA	TRBV28	TRBJ2-7	NA	TGTGCCAGCAGTTGGTCCCCCGACTACGAGCAGTACTTC	CASSWSPDYEQYF
NA	TRBV28	TRBJ1-2	NA	TGTGCCAGCAGTCTCCGACGGGATGGCTACACCTTC	CASSLRRDGYTF
NA	TRBV4-2	TRBJ1-1	NA	TGTGCCAGCAGCCCCCTAGCGGGGAACACTGAAGCTTTCTTT	CASSPLAGNTEAFF
TRBD1	TRBV5-1	TRBJ2-5	few	TGCGCCAGCAGCGTGGACAGGGGGTACCAAGAGACCCAGTACTTC	CASSVDRGYQETQYF
TRBD2	TRBV5-1	TRBJ2-5	NA	TGCGCCAGCAGCCTCCAGACTAGCGGTTACAATGAGCAGTACTTC	CASSLQTSGYNEQYF
NA	TRBV5-1	TRBJ2-1	NA	TGCGCCAGCAGCTTATCTTTTGGTGAGAGCTCCTACAATGAGCAGTTCTTC	CASSLSFGESSYNEQFF
TRBD1	TRBV7-9	TRBJ2-5	NA	TGTGCCAGCAGCGCCCGACAGGGGAAAGAGACCCAGTACTTC	CASSARQGKETQYF
TRBD1	TRBV12-3/TRBV12-4	TRBJ1-5	many	TGTGCCAGCAGTTTTTCGGCAGGGGGGTCGCGACAGCCCCAGCATTTT	CASSFSAGGSRQPQHF
TRBD2	TRBV24-1	TRBJ2-7	NA	TGTGCCACCAGTGGCAATGGGAGGGGAATGAACTACAACGAGCAGTACTTC	CATSGNGRGMNYNEQYF
NA	TRBV5-6	TRBJ2-3	few	TGTGCCAGCAGCTTGGACCCGGGGCCAAACACAGATACGCAGTATTTT	CASSLDPGPNTDTQYF
NA	TRBV11-1	TRBJ2-5	NA	TGTGCCAGCAGCTCGGGTGGGGTGACCCAGAAGACCCAGTACTTC	CASSSGGVTQKTQYF
TRBD1	TRBV7-2	TRBJ1-5	once	TGTGCCAGCAGCTTAAAAACGACAGGGAGGGGGCTTAATCAGCCCCAGCATTTT	CASSLKTTGRGLNQPQHF
NA	TRBV6-1	TRBJ2-6	NA	TGTGCCAGCAGTGTCGGCAGGGTAGCTGGGGCCAACGTCCTGACTTTC	CASSVGRVAGANVLTF
NA	TRBV7-8	TRBJ2-7	NA	TGTGCCAGCAGCCAAATGAGGTCCTACGAGCAGTACTTC	CASSQMRSYEQYF
NA	TRBV20-1	TRBJ1-2	medium-sized	TGCAGTGCTAGGGGAAACAGGGTTGTCGATGGCTACACCTTC	CSARGNRVVDGYTF
NA	TRBV9	TRBJ2-7	few	TGTGCCAGCAGCAGAGGGATTACTCCAGACGAGCAGTACTTC	CASSRGITPDEQYF
NA	TRBV2	TRBJ2-7	NA	TGTACCAGCAGTGGCGAAGTGGGGGCCTACGAGCAGTACTTC	CTSSGEVGAYEQYF
TRBD2	TRBV7-3	TRBJ2-3	NA	TGTGCCAGCAGCTTATATGGGACTAGCGGCGCAGATACGCAGTATTTT	CASSLYGTSGADTQYF
NA	TRBV29-1	TRBJ2-2	few	TGCAGCGTTGACCCCGCGGCCGGGGAGCTGTTTTTT	CSVDPAAGELFF
NA	TRBV7-2	TRBJ2-4	NA	TGTGCCAGCAGCTTCCCACTAGTCCCATCGGGAGTGGAGCTGTACTTC	CASSFPLVPSGVELYF
TRBD1	TRBV4-2	TRBJ1-6	NA	TGTGCCAGCAGCCTAACATTGGGGGTACCGGGACAGGGTGCAGATCTACCCCTCCACTTT	CASSLTLGVPGQGADLPLHF
NA	TRBV9	TRBJ1-2	NA	TGTGCCAGCAGCGTAACCCAGAACTATGGCTACACCTTC	CASSVTQNYGYTF
TRBD2	TRBV13	TRBJ2-1	NA	TGTGCCAGCAGCTTCGGGCTAGCGGGATCTCCCTCCTACAATGAGCAGTTCTTC	CASSFGLAGSPSYNEQFF